The 26 T cell receptor beta chains reported below all come from one sample, sequenced in a study of blood T cell repertoires in COVID-19. TCRdb keeps only in-frame clones here, not all; method: immunoSEQ multiplex PCR. The sample yields over 250,000 clones, 83% seen once. The sample taken for sequencing was peripheral blood. The source is a woman aged 45 to 65 who had recovered from COVID-19.

Turning to this clone: This sample also contains other DNA sequences that code for the same CDR3. V usage is TRBV28 and J usage is TRBJ2-3; 9 bases agree with TRBD1. Germline V gene sequence: CDR1 MDHEN, CDR2 SYDVKM. The CDR3 covers 13 residues. Losses at the gene ends were 5 bases for V and 6 bases for J; bases not matched to a gene: 3. The CDR3: CASSPQGADTQYF. The CDR3 DNA reads TGTGCCAGCAGTCCACAGGGGGCGGATACGCAGTATTTT.

This chain connects TRBV7-2 to TRBJ1-2; perhaps TRBD1 as D (6 bases). V was pared by 0 bases and J by 4 bases, with 12 bases between. Germline V CDR1 and CDR2: SGHTA, FQGNSA. The CDR3 runs to 15 residues. The CDR3 sequence: CASSLARGSGYGYTF. CDR3 nucleotides: TGTGCCAGCAGCTTAGCCAGGGGCTCTGGCTATGGCTACACCTTC.

This clone was counted once. The rearrangement links TRBV18 to TRBJ1-5, with a weak D call TRBD1 (6 bases). CDR1 is KGHSH, CDR2 LQKENI, per germline. The CDR3 has 15 residues. Trimming took off 5 bases at V and 0 bases at J, with 11 bases between the two ends. The CDR3, as DNA: TGTGCCAGCTCAGAACAGGGAAATAGCAATCAGCCCCAGCATTTT. It encodes CASSEQGNSNQPQHF.

The V gene is TRBV7-2, the J gene TRBJ1-2, with D tentatively TRBD1 (5 bases). V was pared by 7 bases and J by 2 bases, with 14 bases between. This CDR3 is 14 amino acids long. Germline values: CDR1 SGHTA, CDR2 FQGNSA. CDR3: CASNLGEGNYGYTF. CDR3 DNA sequence: TGTGCCAGCAACCTTGGGGAGGGGAACTATGGCTACACCTTC. The complete variable domain, with remaining parts taken from reference TRBV7-2 and TRBJ1-2, reads GAGVSQSPSNKVTEKGKDVELRCDPISGHTALYWYRQSLGQGLEFLIYFQGNSAPDKSGLPSDRFSAERTGGSVSTLTIQRTQQEDSAVYLCASNLGEGNYGYTFGSGTRLTVV.

This chain joins TRBV2 and TRBJ2-5; TRBD2 aligns across 10 bases. The germline V gene encodes CDR1 SNHLY and CDR2 FYNNEI. V trimming: 2 bases; J trimming: 1 base; junction bases outside the gene matches: 1. This CDR3 comprises 15 residues. The CDR3 DNA sequence: TGTGCCAGCAGTGAACCTAGCGGGAGCCAAGAGACCCAGTACTTC. Translation gives CASSEPSGSQETQYF.

The chain links TRBV4-1 to TRBJ2-1; D is undetermined. Trimming pared 0 bases from V and 3 bases from J, leaving 6 bases between. The CDR3 contains 14 residues. Germline CDR1 reads MGHRA; CDR2 reads YSYEKL. CDR3 in amino acids: CASSQDHSYNEQFF. For the CDR3, the DNA is TGCGCCAGCAGCCAAGATCACAGCTACAATGAGCAGTTCTTC.

V is TRBV6-5 and J is TRBJ2-7; 10 nucleotides match TRBD1. Per germline, CDR1 MNHEY and CDR2 SVGAGI. The CDR3 extends over 13 amino acids. V trimming: 6 bases; J trimming: 6 bases; junction bases outside the gene matches: 5. The CDR3: CASRRDRGGEQYF. The DNA for the CDR3 is TGTGCCAGCAGAAGGGACAGGGGAGGCGAGCAGTACTTC.

This clone has more than one count but fewer than ten. The J gene is TRBJ2-1, the V gene TRBV5-1; D remains ambiguous. The ends were cut back, 0 bases at V and 7 bases at J, with 5 bases in the middle. Germline V CDR1 and CDR2: SGHRS, YFSETQ. This CDR3 comprises 12 residues. The CDR3 sequence is CASSLGQNEQFF. The DNA of the CDR3 is TGCGCCAGCAGCTTGGGTCAGAATGAGCAGTTCTTC.

The chain joins TRBV6-5 to TRBJ2-1, with D uncertain. Germline V gives CDR1 MNHEY, CDR2 SVGAGI. This CDR3 region has 15 residues. The V end lost 6 bases, the J end lost 0 bases, and 12 bases lay between the germline ends. As DNA, the CDR3 is TGTGCCAGCAGGCGCTTCCCTAGCTCCTACAATGAGCAGTTCTTC. Protein product: CASRRFPSSYNEQFF.

This clone showed up just a few times. The chain is built from TRBV28 and TRBJ1-1, with a possible D match to TRBD1 (6 bases). Trimming took 11 bases from V and 4 from J, leaving 20 bases between them. CDR3 length: 14 residues. Germline CDR1 and CDR2: MDHEN and SYDVKM. As DNA, the CDR3 is TGTGCCTCTGAATTTAGGGGGGGTGGCACTGAAGCTTTCTTT. It translates to CASEFRGGGTEAFF.

The genes are TRBV24-1 and TRBJ1-4, with D possibly TRBD1 on 5 matching bases. V was clipped by 3 bases and J by 6 bases, with 13 bases between them. CDR3 size: 15 residues. CDR1 is KGHDR, CDR2 SFDVKD, per germline. CDR3 residues: CATSDPRGIDEKLFF. The CDR3 DNA reads as TGTGCCACCAGTGATCCCCGGGGGATTGATGAAAAACTGTTTTTT.

On this clone itself: An end of the junction does not agree with germline; a read error may underlie this. This CDR3 reads CASSLALGHTDTQYF. The CDR3 nucleotides read TGTGCCAGCAGTTTGGCCTTGGGCCACACAGATACGCAGTATTTT. The rearrangement links TRBV5-6 to TRBJ2-3; D is unclear. CDR1 SGHDT and CDR2 YYEEEE come from the germline V gene. This CDR3 spans 15 amino acids. Full variable domain (outside the CDR3, taken from reference TRBV5-6 and TRBJ2-3): DAGVTQSPTHLIKTRGQQVTLRCSPKSGHDTVSWYQQALGQGPQFIFQYYEEEERQRGNFPDRFSGHQFPNYSSELNVNALLLGDSALYLCASSLALGHTDTQYFGPGTRLTVL.

The V and J genes are TRBV7-2 and TRBJ1-6, with a weak D call TRBD1 (5 bases). The CDR3 is made up of 16 amino acids. CDR1 and CDR2 from the germline V gene are SGHTA and FQGNSA. Trimming stripped 1 base from V and 5 bases from J, with 12 bases between. The CDR3 loop reads CASSLGVRGNNSPLHF. CDR3 in DNA: TGTGCCAGCAGCTTAGGGGTTAGGGGTAATAATTCACCCCTCCACTTT.

The V and J genes are TRBV24-1 and TRBJ1-5; a weak D match, TRBD1 (5 bases). From germline, CDR1 is KGHDR and CDR2 SFDVKD. The V and J ends lost 11 bases and 7 bases respectively, with 23 bases between them. This CDR3 spans 15 amino acids. CDR3 sequence reads: CAKLQVFLTLQPQHF. DNA of the CDR3: TGTGCCAAGCTACAGGTTTTCCTGACCTTACAGCCCCAGCATTTT.

The V call is TRBV19, the J call TRBJ2-5; unclear D gene. Germline loops: CDR1 LNHDA, CDR2 SQIVND (reference sequence). The CDR3 is 15 residues long. V dropped 10 bases and J dropped 6 bases, with 24 bases sitting between them. CDR3 DNA: TGTGCCACCTCGCCGTTAGTGGGCTTGACAAAGACCCAGTACTTC. Amino acids: CATSPLVGLTKTQYF.

This clone was found a few times. CDR3 coding DNA: TGCGCCAGCAGCCAAGAAGGAACGGGGACAGGGGCATATGGCTACACCTTC. It is translated as CASSQEGTGTGAYGYTF. The V and J genes are TRBV4-1 and TRBJ1-2; 10 positions agree with TRBD1. CDR3 length: 17 amino acids. Germline-derived CDR1 and CDR2 are MGHRA and YSYEKL. The J segment lost 5 bases and the V segment lost 0 bases, leaving 9 bases of the junction unmatched.

The rearrangement joins TRBV9 to TRBJ1-3; D uncertain. Germline V CDR1 and CDR2: SGDLS, YYNGEE. This CDR3 is 17 amino acids long. The ends were cut back, 4 bases at V and 1 base at J, with 18 bases in the middle. CDR3 loop: CASSSGSFRVSGNTIYF. CDR3 DNA: TGTGCCAGCAGCTCCGGGAGCTTCCGGGTGTCTGGAAACACCATATATTTT.

The chain carries TRBV4-2 and TRBJ1-5; no definite D call. The CDR3 consists of 15 residues. CDR1 is LGHNA, CDR2 YNFKEQ, per germline. V was cut by 0 bases and J by 1 base, with 7 bases left in between. In DNA, the CDR3 is TGTGCCAGCAGCCAAGACAGTGTAAGCAATCAGCCCCAGCATTTT. Amino acids: CASSQDSVSNQPQHF.

The chain uses TRBV6-5 and TRBJ2-5, with 7 positions matching TRBD1. The CDR3 is 15 residues long. The junction had 4 bases not matched to a gene; V was cut back by 0 bases and J by 3 bases. Looked up from germline, CDR1 is MNHEY and CDR2 is SVGAGI. This chain's CDR3 is CASSYSWDSKETQYF. CDR3 bases: TGTGCCAGCAGTTACTCATGGGACAGCAAAGAGACCCAGTACTTC.

The chain combines TRBV3-1 (or the pseudogene TRBV3-2) with TRBJ1-2; D may be TRBD1 (5 bases). The V end was cut by 2 bases, the J end by 7 bases, with 14 bases between. In germline, CDR1 is LGHDT, CDR2 YNNKEL (reference sequence). The CDR3 length is 14 residues. Here the CDR3 DNA reads TGTGCCAGCAGCCAATCTATTCAGGGTCGTGGCTACACCTTC. Residues: CASSQSIQGRGYTF.

The rearrangement links TRBV10-3 to TRBJ1-4; no definite D call. Trimming stripped 7 bases from V and 8 bases from J, with 14 bases between. CDR1 and CDR2 (germline): ENHRY, SYGVKD. The CDR3 sequence is 13 residues long. In nucleotides, the CDR3 is TGTGCCATCATGGAGGGATCAGGCGAAAAACTGTTTTTT. This codes for CAIMEGSGEKLFF.

This clone was seen a handful of times. This chain joins TRBV25-1 and TRBJ1-6; D gene uncertain. The CDR3 has 14 residues. Per the germline V gene, CDR1 is MGHDK and CDR2 is SYGVNS. The V end was cut by 4 bases, the J end by 9 bases, with 13 bases between. The CDR3 DNA is TGTGCCAGCAGTGCCACTGGAGGGATTTCACCCCTCCACTTT. Encoded protein: CASSATGGISPLHF.

The chain uses TRBV6-5 and TRBJ2-7, with D tentatively TRBD1 (7 bases). The CDR3 length is 14 residues. Looked up from germline, CDR1 is MNHEY and CDR2 is SVGAGI. Between the trimmed V and J ends, which lost 0 bases and 4 bases, there was a span of 10 bases. The CDR3 spells CASSYSTGTYEQYF. CDR3 in DNA: TGTGCCAGCAGTTACTCGACAGGGACTTACGAGCAGTACTTC.

This clone was detected a few times. CDR3 amino acids: CAISSPNRGAGANVLTF. The DNA for the CDR3 is TGTGCCATCAGCTCTCCCAACAGGGGGGCTGGGGCCAACGTCCTGACTTTC. The chain employs TRBV10-3 and TRBJ2-6, with 8 nucleotides matching TRBD1. Germline CDR1 ENHRY, CDR2 SYGVKD. J lost 2 bases, V lost 6 bases, and 9 bases had no gene match. The length of the CDR3 is 17 residues.

V is TRBV29-1 and J is TRBJ1-3; no clear D. The CDR3 totals 14 residues. V shed 4 bases and J shed 0 bases, with 10 bases lying between them. Germline assignment: CDR1 SQVTM and CDR2 ANQGSEA. The DNA for the CDR3 is TGCAGCGTTGTGCCGGCAGGCTCTGGAAACACCATATATTTT. It codes for CSVVPAGSGNTIYF. Full variable domain (rest looked up from reference TRBV29-1 and TRBJ1-3): SAVISQKPSRDICQRGTSLTIQCQVDSQVTMMFWYRQQPGQSLTLIATANQGSEATYESGFVIDKFPISRPNLTFSTLTVSNMSPEDSSIYLCSVVPAGSGNTIYFGEGSWLTVV.

The chain carries TRBV15 and TRBJ2-7; possibly TRBD1 for D (5 bases). The CDR3 loop spans 12 amino acids. Germline V gene sequence: CDR1 LNHNV, CDR2 YYDKDF (reference sequence). The V and J ends lost 6 bases and 6 bases respectively, with 12 bases between them. The CDR3 DNA follows: TGTGCCACCAGTTTTTCAGGGATCGAGCAGTACTTC. Translation: CATSFSGIEQYF.